The 25 T cell receptor beta chains given below trace back to one sample, sequenced in a study of Graves' ophthalmopathy and Graves' hyperthyroidism. As the template, RNA transcripts were used to amplify TCR beta CDR3 regions. Second-round multiplex PCR followed a first-round RT-PCR using HTBI primers. TCRdb independently ran MiXCR on the multiplex PCR reads; one entry per CDR3 protein. The repertoire has hundreds of thousands of distinct CDR3 sequences, about 38% of them found once; the top ten carry over 2.5%. The sample was peripheral blood. Receptor source: an adult man with Graves' ophthalmopathy.

This chain joins TRBV10-3 and TRBJ1-4; 8 bases map to TRBD1. With V trimmed by 6 bases and J by 5 bases, 11 bases remained unmatched. Germline lookup yields CDR1 ENHRY and CDR2 SYGVKD. The CDR3 loop spans 16 amino acids. In nucleotides, the CDR3 is TGTGCCATCAGAGGCCAGGGGGGACAGGCAAATGAAAAACTGTTTTTT. This gives the protein CAIRGQGGQANEKLFF.

This clonotype has at least ten counts. An end of the junction differs from the germline gene, which may be a read error. The chain employs TRBV5-1 and TRBJ1-1, with 7 bases matching TRBD1. This CDR3 comprises 15 residues. Per the germline V gene, CDR1 is SGHRS and CDR2 is YFSETQ. CDR3 bases: TGTGCCAGCAGCGGACGACAGGGCAGGAACACTGAAGCTTTCTTT. This gives the protein CASSGRQGRNTEAFF.

This clonotype appeared a few times. V is TRBV9 and J is TRBJ1-1; 8 bases fit TRBD1. Germline trimming cut 4 bases from V and 4 bases from J; bases unmatched to any gene: 3. This CDR3 has 13 amino acids. The germline CDR1 and CDR2 sequences are SGDLS and YYNGEE. In DNA, the CDR3 is TGTGCCAGCAGCTACACAGGGGGCACTGAAGCTTTCTTT. This codes for CASSYTGGTEAFF.

The chain employs TRBV10-3 and TRBJ2-6; 7 bases align to TRBD1. The CDR3 is 15 amino acids. The V gene end was trimmed by 7 bases and the J gene end by 2 bases; junction bases not matched to a gene: 5. Per germline, CDR1 ENHRY and CDR2 SYGVKD. CDR3 amino acids: CAINTGDPGANVLTF. CDR3 DNA: TGTGCCATCAACACAGGGGACCCTGGGGCCAACGTCCTGACTTTC.

This chain connects TRBV5-6 to TRBJ2-2; D call uncertain. The V end was cut by 10 bases, the J end by 7 bases, with 11 bases between. The CDR3 runs to 11 residues. Germline V gene data show CDR1 as SGHDT and CDR2 as YYEEEE. The CDR3 reads CAGTSGGELFF. The CDR3 DNA sequence: TGTGCCGGCACCTCGGGCGGGGAGCTGTTTTTT.

V and J are TRBV2 and TRBJ1-2; D uncertain. Germline assignment: CDR1 SNHLY and CDR2 FYNNEI. This CDR3 comprises 14 residues. Trimming cost V 3 bases and J 2 bases, with 10 bases left between them. CDR3 sequence: CASSDGLANYGYTF. The DNA of the CDR3 is TGTGCCAGCAGTGATGGGCTGGCCAACTATGGCTACACCTTC.

Of note for this clonotype: At one end the junction does not follow the germline gene, possibly because of a read error. The gene calls are TRBV27 and TRBJ2-5; D is unresolved. The CDR3 runs to 13 residues. Per the germline V gene, CDR1 is MNHEY and CDR2 is SMNVEV (reference sequence). The CDR3 region is CASSLSSQESQYF. For the CDR3, the DNA is TGTGCCAGCAGTTTATCTAGCCAAGAGTCCCAGTACTTC.

This clonotype came up a few times. The CDR3 DNA reads TGTGCCATCAGCTCGACAGGTCCCAATCAGCCCCAGCATTTT. It encodes CAISSTGPNQPQHF. V usage is TRBV10-3 and J usage is TRBJ1-5, with D possibly being TRBD1 (6 bases). Looked up from germline, CDR1 is ENHRY and CDR2 is SYGVKD. The CDR3 totals 14 residues. V lost 6 bases, J lost 3 bases, and 12 bases lay in between.

This clonotype was observed many times. The CDR3 DNA reads as TGTGCCAGCAGCCTCTCAGCGGGGGAGGGCTACGAGCAGTACTTC. Translating gives CASSLSAGEGYEQYF. This chain links TRBV7-6 with TRBJ2-7; 8 bases agree with TRBD2. The V gene's germline CDR1 is SGHVS and CDR2 FNYEAQ. J lost 3 bases, V lost 5 bases, and 9 bases had no gene match. The CDR3 is made up of 15 amino acids.

This clonotype was recorded a few times. The chain links TRBV20-1 to TRBJ2-2, with 9 bases matching TRBD2. The J segment lost 6 bases and the V segment lost 4 bases, leaving 9 bases of the junction unmatched. Germline V gene lookup returns CDR1 DFQATT and CDR2 SNEGSKA (reference sequence). This CDR3 region has 15 residues. Here the CDR3 reads CSANSRGGDPGELFF. In nucleotides, the CDR3 is TGCAGTGCTAACTCGCGGGGGGGCGATCCCGGGGAGCTGTTTTTT.

This clonotype was counted a few times. The chain joins TRBV5-1 to TRBJ2-5; D perhaps matches TRBD1 (6 bases). Trimming shortened V by 4 bases and J by 7 bases, and 20 bases separated the two germline ends. Germline-derived CDR1 and CDR2 are SGHRS and YFSETQ. The CDR3 has 15 amino acids. CDR3 residues: CASSPRDRPPGTQYF. The CDR3 region has the DNA TGCGCCAGCAGCCCCAGAGACAGGCCCCCAGGGACCCAGTACTTC.

Concerning this clonotype: The limits of the CDR3 on the DNA are not certain, so only TCRdb's listed CDR3 is given. The V gene is TRBV5-1, the J gene TRBJ2-2. Per the germline V gene, CDR1 is SGHRS and CDR2 is YFSETQ. Ends included, the CDR3 has 11 residues. The CDR3 loop reads CASSTGGSCFF.

This sequence joins TRBV2 and TRBJ2-5, with D perhaps TRBD1 (6 bases). Germline V gives CDR1 SNHLY, CDR2 FYNNEI. The CDR3 runs 10 residues. Trimming removed 11 bases at V and 7 bases at J, with 11 bases between. DNA for the CDR3: TGTGCCGAGGGGGAACGGACCCAGTACTTC. It encodes CAEGERTQYF.

This clonotype was observed many times. V and J are TRBV9 and TRBJ1-2; perhaps TRBD1 as D (6 bases). Germline CDR1 and CDR2: SGDLS and YYNGEE. The V end was cut by 3 bases, the J end by 7 bases, with 10 bases between. The CDR3 is 12 amino acids. The CDR3, as DNA: TGTGCCAGCAGCGGCGGACAGATTGGCTACACCTTC. Its translation: CASSGGQIGYTF.

This clonotype was observed many times. The V and J genes are TRBV29-1 and TRBJ1-2, with 10 positions matching TRBD1. The CDR3 is 16 amino acids. CDR1 and CDR2 (germline): SQVTM, ANQGSEA. Germline trimming cut 5 bases from V and 7 bases from J; bases unmatched to any gene: 16. The CDR3 protein is CSVHYRDRGEPGGYTF. Written as DNA, the CDR3 is TGCAGCGTTCACTACCGGGACAGGGGCGAGCCGGGTGGCTACACCTTC.

This clonotype has a count of ten or more. The J gene is TRBJ1-4, the V gene TRBV20-1; D possibly corresponds to TRBD1 (5 bases). Trimming removed 4 bases at V and 8 bases at J, with 20 bases between. The germline V gene encodes CDR1 DFQATT and CDR2 SNEGSKA (reference sequence). This CDR3 is built from 15 residues. The CDR3 nucleotides read TGCAGTGCTATCTTCCTTGGGGGGACCGGAGAAAAACTGTTTTTT. It specifies CSAIFLGGTGEKLFF.

This rearrangement joins TRBV5-6 to TRBJ2-3; TRBD2 agrees at 7 bases. Trimming removed 3 bases from V and 6 bases from J; junction bases left unmatched: 10. The CDR3 runs 15 residues. Germline CDR1 and CDR2: SGHDT and YYEEEE. CDR3 nucleotides: TGTGCCAGCAGCTCTCATAGCGGGTATCCCGATACGCAGTATTTT. This codes for CASSSHSGYPDTQYF.

This clonotype was found many times. This chain connects TRBV19 to TRBJ2-2, with D possibly TRBD2 on 5 matching bases. Germline assignment: CDR1 LNHDA and CDR2 SQIVND (reference sequence). The germline V and J ends were trimmed by 7 bases and 6 bases, with 12 bases remaining between them. There are 13 residues in the CDR3. The CDR3 reads CASKPSGAGELFF. CDR3 sequence (DNA): TGTGCCAGTAAACCCAGCGGTGCCGGGGAGCTGTTTTTT.

The sample holds many counts of this clonotype. The chain uses TRBV7-3 and TRBJ2-2; TRBD2 is a possible D gene (5 bases). This CDR3 is 14 amino acids long. Trimming took off 2 bases at V and 5 bases at J, with 9 bases between the two ends. Germline V gene data show CDR1 as SGHTA and CDR2 as FQGTGA. CDR3 sequence (DNA): TGTGCCAGCAGCTTATCACGGGATACCGGGGAGCTGTTTTTT. Translated, it gives CASSLSRDTGELFF.

V is TRBV7-9 and J is TRBJ1-1, with TRBD1 as a possible D gene (5 bases). The CDR3 is 15 amino acids. The V end was cut by 5 bases, the J end by 11 bases, with 24 bases between. Germline-derived CDR1 and CDR2 are SEHNR and FQNEAQ (reference sequence). This chain's CDR3 is CASSAVRGNTGWAFF. The CDR3 nucleotides are TGTGCCAGCAGCGCGGTCCGGGGCAACACCGGGTGGGCTTTCTTT. Supplemented by reference TRBV7-9 and TRBJ1-1, the full variable domain reads DTGVSQNPRHKITKRGQNVTFRCDPISEHNRLYWYRQTLGQGPEFLTYFQNEAQLEKSRLLSDRFSAERPKGSFSTLEIQRTEQGDSAMYLCASSAVRGNTGWAFFGQGTRLTVV.

Concerning this clonotype itself: With a much larger clone just one base away, this may be a read error. V usage is TRBV2 and J usage is TRBJ2-7, with 10 bases matching TRBD2. With 11 bases clipped from V and 3 bases from J, the junction kept 10 bases outside the gene matches. CDR1 is SNHLY, CDR2 FYNNEI, per germline. CDR3 length: 14 amino acids. In DNA form, the CDR3 reads TGTGCCGGCATCACTAGCGGGGAGGTCTACGAGCAGTACTTC. Its protein is CAGITSGEVYEQYF.

Only one count was recorded for this clonotype. A much larger clone is a single base away; this may be a read error. The V and J genes are TRBV11-2 and TRBJ1-1; no definite D call. Germline CDR1 is SGHAT and CDR2 is FQNNGV. The CDR3 is 15 residues long. Trimming cost V 5 bases and J 1 base, with 14 bases left between them. CDR3 in DNA: TGTGCCAGCAGCCGAAGGTCTTACTCGAACACTGAAGCTTTCTTT. The encoded protein is CASSRRSYSNTEAFF.

On this clonotype: With a much larger clone just one base away, this may be a read error. CDR3 sequence: CTSSVWGDTEAFF. The CDR3 nucleotides are TGTACCAGCAGCGTGTGGGGGGACACTGAAGCTTTCTTT. V gene TRBV9 combines with J gene TRBJ1-1; a possible D gene is TRBD1 (5 bases). Germline values: CDR1 SGDLS, CDR2 YYNGEE. The CDR3 has 13 amino acids.

As regards this clonotype: A much larger clonotype is one base distant, so this may be a read error. J is TRBJ1-2 and V is TRBV25-1; tentative D call: TRBD1 (6 bases). The V gene's germline CDR1 is MGHDK and CDR2 SYGVNS. This CDR3 comprises 15 residues. V gave up 6 bases and J gave up 9 bases, with 23 bases separating them. CDR3 in amino acids: CASSLVVGGADSYTF. For the CDR3, the DNA is TGTGCCAGCAGCTTAGTCGTCGGGGGGGCAGATAGCTACACCTTC.

This clonotype has at least ten counts. The rearrangement links TRBV29-1 to TRBJ1-2, with a possible D match to TRBD1 (6 bases). This CDR3 spans 12 amino acids. V lost 3 bases and J lost 9, with 14 bases in between. Germline V gene data show CDR1 as SQVTM and CDR2 as ANQGSEA. As DNA, the CDR3 is TGCAGCGTTGATCATGCGGGGGCCCGCTACACCTTC. It codes for CSVDHAGARYTF.